The rows below give T cell receptor beta chains drawn from one sample of a study of Tregs in tolerant kidney transplant recipients. Profiled with immunoSEQ multiplex PCR; TCRdb holds only in-frame clones, not every one. The sample lists about 88,000 clones, approximately 92% seen once, with 4.5% to 5% in the top ten. Sequencing used CD8+ T cells from blood. These receptors were obtained from a human donor in good health. CDR3s include the opening cysteine and the closing phenylalanine or tryptophan. A D gene is named only where the DNA matches it firmly. Clone size, where shown, is once, few, many, or a class for clones that have expanded.

J | size | D | V | DNA | CDR3
TRBJ2-1 | . | . | TRBV7-8 | TGTGCCAGCAGCTTAGTTTACTTTTCAGAGCAGTTCTTC | CASSLVYFSEQFF
TRBJ2-7 | . | . | TRBV5-1 | TGCGCCAGCAGCTTGAAGGGCCACTCCTACGAGCAGTACTTC | CASSLKGHSYEQYF
TRBJ2-7 | . | . | TRBV14 | TGTGCCAGCAGCCAAGATTTTTCACAGTACTACGAGCAGTACTTC | CASSQDFSQYYEQYF
TRBJ2-7 | . | . | TRBV4-1 | TGCGCCAGCAGCCAAGATTTGGTGTACGAGCAGTACTTC | CASSQDLVYEQYF
TRBJ1-2 | . | . | TRBV14 | TGTGCCAGCAGCCAAGTTCTGGATTTTCGGGGCTACACCTTC | CASSQVLDFRGYTF
TRBJ2-2 | . | TRBD2 | TRBV30 | TGTGCCTGGATCGGACTAGCGGGAGGGCATGGCACCGGGGAGCTGTTTTTT | CAWIGLAGGHGTGELFF
TRBJ1-5 | . | . | TRBV5-3 | TGTGCCAGGAGGGAGGAGCCCAATCAGCCCCAGCATTTT | CARREEPNQPQHF
TRBJ1-1 | . | . | TRBV5-4 | TGTGCCAGCAGCGAAGGGGGGGACACTGAAGCTTTCTTT | CASSEGGDTEAFF
TRBJ1-4 | . | . | TRBV5-4 | TGTGCCAGCAGCTTGTTAGGTGAAAAACTGTTTTTT | CASSLLGEKLFF
TRBJ1-4 | . | . | TRBV9 | TGTGCCAGCGGCGGGGGGAATGAAAAACTGTTTTTT | CASGGGNEKLFF
TRBJ1-2 | . | . | TRBV9 | TGTGCCAGCAGCGTAGTCCCGAATGGCTATGGCTACACCTTC | CASSVVPNGYGYTF
TRBJ2-5 | . | . | TRBV19 | TGTGCCAGTATGTCAGGATACACCCAGTACTTC | CASMSGYTQYF
TRBJ2-7 | . | . | TRBV27 | TGTGCCAGCGGGTCAACCCTCCGGGTCCCCTACGAGCAGTACTTC | CASGSTLRVPYEQYF
TRBJ1-4 | . | . | TRBV7-9 | TGTGCCAGCGCTGGGGGAGTGGACGAAAAACTGTTTTTT | CASAGGVDEKLFF
TRBJ1-3 | . | . | TRBV13 | TGTGCCAGCAGCTTAGGGGAGGGACTAAGCTCTGGAAACACCATATATTTT | CASSLGEGLSSGNTIYF
TRBJ2-6 | . | TRBD1 | TRBV30 | TGTGCCTGGAGTGGGGACAGGCCCCTCGCTGGGGCCAACGTCCTGACTTTC | CAWSGDRPLAGANVLTF
TRBJ1-5 | . | . | TRBV27 | TGTGCCAGCAGTTTATTTAGGGGATATCAGCCCCAGCATTTT | CASSLFRGYQPQHF
TRBJ2-5 | . | . | TRBV5-1 | TGCGCCAGCAGCTGGAGTGGGGCTCAAGAGACCCAGTACTTC | CASSWSGAQETQYF
TRBJ2-1 | . | . | TRBV27 | TGTGCCAGCAGTTTAGTTAGTACGGGGGCCCTGCTCGATGAGCAGTTCTTC | CASSLVSTGALLDEQFF
TRBJ1-6 | . | TRBD1 | TRBV19 | TGTGCCAGTAGTATAGCCGGGACAGGCGATTCACCCCTCCACTTT | CASSIAGTGDSPLHF
TRBJ2-1 | . | TRBD2 | TRBV27 | TGTGCCAGCAGTTTATTACTAGCGGGAGGGTACAATGAGCAGTTCTTC | CASSLLLAGGYNEQFF
TRBJ2-1 | . | . | TRBV2 | TGTGCCAGCAGGGGGGGCCTTGGGAATGAGCAGTTCTTC | CASRGGLGNEQFF
TRBJ1-1 | . | . | TRBV6-5 | TGTGCCAGCAGGTTTGGAGGGGGCACTGAAGCTTTCTTT | CASRFGGGTEAFF
TRBJ2-1 | once | TRBD2 | TRBV4-2 | TGTGCCAGCAGCCAGACTAGCAGGGAAGGAGAGCAGTTCTTC | CASSQTSREGEQFF
TRBJ1-1 | . | . | TRBV19 | TGTGCCAGTAACTTTATCGGACAGAACACTGAAGCTTTCTTT | CASNFIGQNTEAFF
TRBJ2-5 | . | TRBD2 | TRBV7-7 | TGTGCTAGCAGCTTAAGACTAGCGGGGGGGGAGACCCAGTACTTC | CASSLRLAGGETQYF
TRBJ2-6 | . | . | TRBV5-1 | TGCGCCAGCAGCTACCGGAAGGATTCTGGGGCCAACGTCCTGACTTTC | CASSYRKDSGANVLTF
TRBJ2-5 | . | . | TRBV6-1 | TGTGCCAGCAGTGAATCTGGTAGGGCTAGCATAACCGACTTCCAAGAGACCCAGTACTTC | CASSESGRASITDFQETQYF
TRBJ2-4 | . | TRBD2 | TRBV29-1 | TGCAGCGCATGGGGAGGGGAGGCCAAAAACATTCAGTACTTC | CSAWGGEAKNIQYF
TRBJ2-7 | . | . | TRBV27 | TGTGCCAGCCTCAGATCCGGGAGTGACTACGAGCAGTACTTC | CASLRSGSDYEQYF
TRBJ2-1 | . | TRBD2 | TRBV19 | TGTGCCAGTACTCGGGGGACTAAGCAGTTCTTC | CASTRGTKQFF
TRBJ2-3 | . | TRBD2 | TRBV7-9 | TGTGCCAGCAGCCCGGGACTACTCCTTTTGGATACGCAGTATTTT | CASSPGLLLLDTQYF
TRBJ1-6 | . | . | TRBV30 | TGTGCCTGGAGTGTAGGGGGTGGCTCACCCCTCCACTTT | CAWSVGGGSPLHF